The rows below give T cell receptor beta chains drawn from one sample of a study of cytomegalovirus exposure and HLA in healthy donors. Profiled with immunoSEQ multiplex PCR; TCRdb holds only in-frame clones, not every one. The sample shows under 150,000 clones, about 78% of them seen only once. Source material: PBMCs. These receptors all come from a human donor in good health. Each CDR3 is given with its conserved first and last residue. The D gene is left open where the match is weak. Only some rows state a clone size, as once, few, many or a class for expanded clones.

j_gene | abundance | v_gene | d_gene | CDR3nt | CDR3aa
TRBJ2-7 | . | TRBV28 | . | TGTGCCAGTGGACAGACAGTCCCACCCTACGAGCAGTACTTC | CASGQTVPPYEQYF
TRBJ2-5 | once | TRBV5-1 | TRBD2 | TGCGCCAGCAGCTTCGCTGGGGCGGGGGAGCAAGAGACCCAGTACTTC | CASSFAGAGEQETQYF
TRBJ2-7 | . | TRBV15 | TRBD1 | TGTGCCACCAGCAGGGACGGGACAGGGGTTTCCTACGAGCAGTACTTC | CATSRDGTGVSYEQYF
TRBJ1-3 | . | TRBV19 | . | TGTGCCAGTAGTATAGATGACAGCTCTGGAAACACCATATATTTT | CASSIDDSSGNTIYF
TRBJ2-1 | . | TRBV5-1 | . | TGCGCCAGCAGAAAAGGGAGCGGAAAGGTTAGCTCCTACAATGAGCAGTTCTTC | CASRKGSGKVSSYNEQFF
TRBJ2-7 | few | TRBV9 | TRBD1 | TGTGCCAGCAGCGGGGGGGGACAGGGTGGGCAGTACTTC | CASSGGGQGGQYF
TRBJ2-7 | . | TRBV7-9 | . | TGTGCCAGCAGCTTAGTTGCGGTCGGGGGGCGTAAGTACGAGCAGTACTTC | CASSLVAVGGRKYEQYF
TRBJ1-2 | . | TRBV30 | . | TGTGCCTGGAGTGCGGGGGGCTACACCTTC | CAWSAGGYTF
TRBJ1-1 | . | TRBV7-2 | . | TGTGCCAGCAGCTTAGACCCAGGGAATTACAACACTGAAGCTTTCTTT | CASSLDPGNYNTEAFF
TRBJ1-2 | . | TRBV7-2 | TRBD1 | TGTGCCAGCAGCTTAAACAGGGGGGCCCCTGGCTACACCTTC | CASSLNRGAPGYTF
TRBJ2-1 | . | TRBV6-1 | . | TGTGCCAGCAGTGAAATTTTTTCCAGCTCCTACAATGAGCAGTTCTTC | CASSEIFSSSYNEQFF
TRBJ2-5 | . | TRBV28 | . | TGTGCCAGCAGTCCCCCAGGGGCAAAACAAGAGACCCAGTACTTC | CASSPPGAKQETQYF
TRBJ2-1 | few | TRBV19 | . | TGTGCCAGTAGGCAACTGCCCCTTCATGAGCAGTTCTTC | CASRQLPLHEQFF
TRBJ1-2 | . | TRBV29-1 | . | TGCAGCGTTGGACACCCAAGCCTTGGTAATGGCTACACCTTC | CSVGHPSLGNGYTF
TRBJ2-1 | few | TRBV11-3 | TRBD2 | TGTGCCAGCAGCCTCAAGGGACTAGCGGGAGAAGGCAATGAGCAGTTCTTC | CASSLKGLAGEGNEQFF
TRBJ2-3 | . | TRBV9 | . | TGTGCCAGCAGCCCATCGGCCGGTGGGCTGCGGGGGCAGTATTTT | CASSPSAGGLRGQYF
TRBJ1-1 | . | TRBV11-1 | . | TGTGCCAGCAGCCGAGTCCCGGTCCACACTGAAGCTTTCTTT | CASSRVPVHTEAFF
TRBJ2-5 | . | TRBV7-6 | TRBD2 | TGTGCCAGCAGCCCCTTAGCGGGGACTTTCCAAGAGACCCAGTACTTC | CASSPLAGTFQETQYF
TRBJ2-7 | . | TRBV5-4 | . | TGTGCCAGCAGCTTGGCCGGGAGTTTTCGGTACGAGCAGTACTTC | CASSLAGSFRYEQYF
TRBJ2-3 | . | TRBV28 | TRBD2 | TGTGCCAGCAGACCACAGCGGGAGGGCCGGAGCACAGGTACGCAGTATTTT | CASRPQREGRSTGTQYF
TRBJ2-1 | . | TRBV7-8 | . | TGTGCCAGCAGTCGCCCAGGAGGCGCCGTGGTCTTC | CASSRPGGAVVF
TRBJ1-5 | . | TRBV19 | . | TGTGCCAGTAGTACCGGACACCCAGATCAGCCCCAGCATTTT | CASSTGHPDQPQHF
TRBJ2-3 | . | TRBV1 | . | TGCACCACCCCACCACGGACTAGCACGCAGTATTTT | CTTPPRTSTQYF
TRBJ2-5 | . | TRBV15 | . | TGTGCCACCCGAGCTACTGCCGCGGTGACCCAGTACTTC | CATRATAAVTQYF
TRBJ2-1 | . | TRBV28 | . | TGTGCCAGCAGTCCCCCTATAATCAATGAGCAGTTCTTC | CASSPPIINEQFF
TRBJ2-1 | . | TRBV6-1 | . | TGTGCCAGCAGTGCACTTCGACAGGTCTCCTACAATGAGCAGTTCTTC | CASSALRQVSYNEQFF
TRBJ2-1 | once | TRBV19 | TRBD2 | TGTGCCAGTACTACCCCGACTAGCGGGAGTCTGAATGAGCAGTTCTTC | CASTTPTSGSLNEQFF
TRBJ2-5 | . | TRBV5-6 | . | TGTGCCAGCAGCAAAGACAGGAACCAAGAGACCCAGTACTTC | CASSKDRNQETQYF
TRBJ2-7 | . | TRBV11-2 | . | TGTGCCAGCAGCCCTCGGGGTAGGTCCTACGAGCAGTACTTC | CASSPRGRSYEQYF
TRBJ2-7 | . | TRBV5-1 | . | TGCGCCAGCAGCTTGAGCACTAGAGGCGGGGAGCAGTACTTC | CASSLSTRGGEQYF
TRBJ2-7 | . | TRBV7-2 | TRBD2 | TGTGCCAGCAGCTCTAGCGGGGCCTCCTACGAGCAGTACTTC | CASSSSGASYEQYF
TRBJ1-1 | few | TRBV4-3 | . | TGCGCCAGCAGCCACTCTCCGGGGTCAGGCGAAGCTTTCTTT | CASSHSPGSGEAFF
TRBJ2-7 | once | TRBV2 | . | TGTGCCAGCAGTGGTGGAGGGTGGACTGTCTCCTACGAGCAGTACTTC | CASSGGGWTVSYEQYF
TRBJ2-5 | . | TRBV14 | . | TGTGCCAGCGGGAGTGCCGAGACCCAGTACTTC | CASGSAETQYF
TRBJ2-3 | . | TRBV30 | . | TGTGCCTGGGAGGACAGTAATTCAGATACGCAGTATTTT | CAWEDSNSDTQYF
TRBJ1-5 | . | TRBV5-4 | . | TGTGCCAGCAGCCACGGGGGTAAAAGCAATCAGCCCCAGCATTTT | CASSHGGKSNQPQHF
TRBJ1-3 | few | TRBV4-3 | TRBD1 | TGCGCCAGCAGCCAGGACAGGGCTGGAAACACCATATATTTT | CASSQDRAGNTIYF
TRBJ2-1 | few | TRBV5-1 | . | TGCGCCAGCAGCTTGGGCGGGACCCCTGCCTACAATGAGCAGTTCTTC | CASSLGGTPAYNEQFF
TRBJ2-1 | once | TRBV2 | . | TGTGCCAGCAGTGAGGCTCGCGGTTCCTTTAGTGAGCAGTTCTTC | CASSEARGSFSEQFF
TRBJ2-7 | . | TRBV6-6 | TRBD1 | TGTGCCAGCAGTTCCAACAGGGGGCGCCTCCGGGAGCAGTACTTC | CASSSNRGRLREQYF
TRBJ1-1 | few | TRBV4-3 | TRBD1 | TGCGCCAGCAGCCAAGCACTAGGGACAGCCACTGAAGCTTTCTTT | CASSQALGTATEAFF
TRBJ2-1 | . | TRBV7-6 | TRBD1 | TGTGCCAGCAGCACACGACAGGGGGAGGACAATGAGCAGTTCTTC | CASSTRQGEDNEQFF
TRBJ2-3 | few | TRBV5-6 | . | TGTGCCAGCAGCTTGGGTTGGGCTACCACAGATACGCAGTATTTT | CASSLGWATTDTQYF